The 17 T cell receptor beta chains listed next were all sequenced from one sample in a study of STAT5B mutations in CD4+ large granular lymphocyte leukemia. TCRdb's copy holds only in-frame clones and misses some; the assay was immunoSEQ multiplex PCR. The sample lists about 45,000 clones; approximately 86% were seen once. Sequences were obtained from CD4+ T cells from blood buffy coats. Receptor source: a human donor in good health.

V usage is TRBV7-8 and J usage is TRBJ1-1; the match to TRBD1 covers 10 bases. This CDR3 is 13 amino acids long. In germline, CDR1 is SGHVS, CDR2 FQNEAQ. Trimming removed 6 bases from V and 6 bases from J; junction bases left unmatched: 4. The CDR3 coding sequence is TGTGCCAGCAGTAGGGACAGGGGCTCTGAAGCTTTCTTT. Translation gives CASSRDRGSEAFF.

The chain links TRBV7-8 to TRBJ1-2; D not resolved. The length of the CDR3 is 13 residues. Per germline, CDR1 SGHVS and CDR2 FQNEAQ. The ends were cut back, 2 bases at V and 8 bases at J, with 12 bases in the middle. CDR3 DNA sequence: TGTGCCAGCAGCTTACTAGCCGAGGGCGGCTACACCTTC. Protein: CASSLLAEGGYTF.

The rearrangement links TRBV4-1 to TRBJ1-1; 7 bases line up with TRBD1. There are 18 residues in the CDR3. Germline loops: CDR1 MGHRA, CDR2 YSYEKL. The J segment lost 3 bases and the V segment lost 1 base, leaving 14 bases of the junction unmatched. The chain's CDR3 is CASSQGLRKQGKDTEAFF. DNA of the CDR3: TGCGCCAGCAGCCAAGGACTTAGGAAACAGGGGAAAGACACTGAAGCTTTCTTT.

V and J are TRBV19 and TRBJ2-1; 14 bases match TRBD2. From germline, CDR1 is LNHDA and CDR2 SQIVND (reference sequence). The CDR3 consists of 15 residues. Unmatched junction bases numbered 4, after V lost 6 bases and J lost 6 bases. CDR3 sequence: CASSPGTSGSNEQFF. The CDR3 DNA follows: TGTGCCAGTAGCCCCGGGACTAGCGGGAGCAATGAGCAGTTCTTC.

This chain joins TRBV2 and TRBJ2-2; TRBD1 agrees at 7 bases. The CDR3 extends over 20 amino acids. Germline V gene lookup returns CDR1 SNHLY and CDR2 FYNNEI. Germline trimming cut 6 bases from V and 1 base from J; bases unmatched to any gene: 20. The CDR3 DNA reads TGTGCCAGCAGCCCGGGGCAGGGGGTGTATACTACCTTGAACACCGGGGAGCTGTTTTTT. Amino acids: CASSPGQGVYTTLNTGELFF.

CDR3 in DNA: TGTGCCAGTAGGCTAGCGGGAGGGCCCAATGAGCAGTTCTTC. Translation gives CASRLAGGPNEQFF. V is TRBV19 and J is TRBJ2-1, with 12 bases aligning to TRBD2. The CDR3 is 14 amino acids. With V trimmed by 6 bases and J by 6 bases, 3 bases remained unmatched. CDR1 and CDR2 (germline): LNHDA, SQIVND (reference sequence).

This clone was counted a single time. This rearrangement joins TRBV7-3 to TRBJ2-5; tentative D call: TRBD2 (6 bases). Trimming took 5 bases from V and 5 from J, leaving 15 bases between them. This CDR3 contains 14 residues. Germline CDR1 is SGHTA and CDR2 is FQGTGA. For the CDR3, the DNA is TGTGCCAGCAGCCCCGCCGGGAGAAAGGAGACCCAGTACTTC. This translates into CASSPAGRKETQYF.

V gene TRBV28 combines with J gene TRBJ2-1, with TRBD2 identical over 13 bases. The J segment lost 9 bases and the V segment lost 5 bases, leaving 7 bases of the junction unmatched. CDR1 is MDHEN and CDR2 is SYDVKM in the germline V gene. The CDR3 consists of 15 residues. The CDR3 DNA follows: TGTGCCAGCAGTGAGACTAGCGGGAGGACTTTTGAGCAGTTCTTC. The encoded protein is CASSETSGRTFEQFF.

The chain carries TRBV20-1 and TRBJ2-1; a weak D match, TRBD2 (5 bases). The CDR3 contains 10 residues. The V gene's germline CDR1 is DFQATT and CDR2 SNEGSKA (reference sequence). V shed 8 bases and J shed 6 bases, with 8 bases lying between them. For the CDR3, the DNA is TGCAGTCCACGGGGCAATGAGCAGTTCTTC. Translating it yields CSPRGNEQFF.

The chain recombines TRBV5-1 with TRBJ2-7; TRBD1 aligns across 7 bases. V trimming: 4 bases; J trimming: 2 bases; junction bases outside the gene matches: 9. The CDR3 totals 15 residues. Germline V lookup: CDR1 SGHRS, CDR2 YFSETQ. CDR3 DNA: TGCGCCAGCAGCGTCGGACAGGCGGTAGCCTACGAGCAGTACTTC. Protein product: CASSVGQAVAYEQYF. Full variable domain (remainder filled in from reference TRBV5-1 and TRBJ2-7): KAGVTQTPRYLIKTRGQQVTLSCSPISGHRSVSWYQQTPGQGLQFLFEYFSETQRNKGNFPGRFSGRQFSNSRSEMNVSTLELGDSALYLCASSVGQAVAYEQYFGPGTRLTVT.

This clone was seen only once. The chain uses TRBV7-2 and TRBJ1-2; TRBD1 agrees at 8 bases. The germline CDR1 and CDR2 sequences are SGHTA and FQGNSA. CDR3 length equals 15 residues. V shed 5 bases and J 3 bases; nucleotides not matched to a gene: 8. The CDR3 DNA reads TGTGCCAGCAGCCCCCGGACAGGGAGTGACTATGGCTACACCTTC. Its translation: CASSPRTGSDYGYTF.

The V gene is TRBV2, the J gene TRBJ2-3; a weak D match, TRBD2 (6 bases). Trimming took off 6 bases at V and 3 bases at J, with 19 bases between the two ends. The CDR3 covers 16 residues. Per the germline V gene, CDR1 is SNHLY and CDR2 is FYNNEI. The CDR3 nucleotides are TGTGCCAGCAGCAGGGACTTGAGGGCTCAAACAGATACGCAGTATTTT. It specifies CASSRDLRAQTDTQYF.

V and J are TRBV27 and TRBJ1-2, with a tentative D call TRBD1 (5 bases). The CDR3 extends over 13 amino acids. V was trimmed by 6 bases and J by 3 bases, leaving 11 bases between them. The germline V gene encodes CDR1 MNHEY and CDR2 SMNVEV (reference sequence). This CDR3 is CASSPREYYGYTF. For the CDR3, the DNA is TGTGCCAGCAGCCCCAGGGAATACTATGGCTACACCTTC.

V and J are TRBV18 and TRBJ1-1; TRBD1 matches 7 bases. The junction had 8 bases not matched to a gene; V was cut back by 4 bases and J by 0 bases. Germline V lookup: CDR1 KGHSH, CDR2 LQKENI. The length of the CDR3 is 16 residues. The CDR3 bases are TGTGCCAGCTCACATAACAGGGGAGGAATGAACACTGAAGCTTTCTTT. Its translation is CASSHNRGGMNTEAFF.

The V gene is TRBV19, the J gene TRBJ1-4; possible D gene TRBD1, 6 bases. The V gene lost 3 bases and the J gene lost 8 bases, with 10 bases spanning the gap. This CDR3 region has 13 residues. CDR1 and CDR2 from the germline V gene are LNHDA and SQIVND (reference sequence). The CDR3 DNA sequence: TGTGCCAGTAGTATGGCGGGGGGCGAAAAACTGTTTTTT. It encodes CASSMAGGEKLFF.

CDR3 amino acids: CASSTQGARNQPQHF. CDR3 coding DNA: TGTGCCAGTAGTACTCAGGGGGCGCGCAATCAGCCCCAGCATTTT. The genes are TRBV19 and TRBJ1-5; TRBD1 matches at 8 bases. J was trimmed by 2 bases and V by 4 bases; bases with no gene match: 4. Looked up from germline, CDR1 is LNHDA and CDR2 is SQIVND (reference sequence). The CDR3 covers 15 residues.

The rearrangement links TRBV30 to TRBJ1-5; no clear D. Trimming removed 0 bases at V and 2 bases at J, with 8 bases between. The CDR3 is made up of 14 amino acids. Germline V gives CDR1 GTSNPN, CDR2 SVGIG (reference sequence). CDR3 region: CAWSVKGGNQPQHF. DNA of the CDR3: TGTGCCTGGAGTGTGAAGGGCGGCAATCAGCCCCAGCATTTT.